This is a list of T cell receptor beta chains from one sample in a study of cytomegalovirus exposure and HLA in healthy donors. Profiling relied on immunoSEQ multiplex PCR, and the TCRdb table lists in-frame clones only, not all of them. The repertoire table contains about 43,000 clones. The sequenced material came from PBMCs. These TCRs come from a young woman in good health and CMV-seronegative. CDR3s include the opening cysteine and the closing phenylalanine or tryptophan. A D gene is named only where the DNA matches it firmly.

d_call | j_call | v_call | cdr3_aa | cdr3_nt
TRBD1 | TRBJ2-3 | TRBV6-1 | CASMGQYTDTQYF | TGTGCCAGCATGGGACAGTACACAGATACGCAGTATTTT
TRBD2 | TRBJ2-1 | TRBV5-1 | CASSLVVAGLYNEQFF | TGCGCCAGCAGCTTGGTGGTAGCGGGACTATACAATGAGCAGTTCTTC
- | TRBJ2-7 | TRBV6-1 | CASSKDRLYAYEQYF | TGTGCCAGCAGTAAAGACAGGCTCTACGCCTACGAGCAGTACTTC
TRBD1 | TRBJ2-7 | TRBV5-1 | CASSSGTGGPHEQYF | TGCGCCAGCAGCTCCGGGACAGGGGGCCCCCACGAGCAGTACTTC
TRBD1 | TRBJ2-3 | TRBV9 | CASSATGETTDTQYF | TGTGCCAGCAGCGCGACAGGGGAAACCACAGATACGCAGTATTTT
- | TRBJ2-7 | TRBV6-5 | CASSYSRTAYEQYF | TGTGCCAGCAGTTACTCTAGGACAGCATACGAGCAGTACTTC
- | TRBJ1-2 | TRBV20-1 | CSAQPGHVF | TGCAGTGCTCAGCCGGGACATGTCTTC
- | TRBJ1-5 | TRBV2 | CASRDQGNQPQHF | TGTGCCAGCCGTGATCAGGGAAATCAGCCCCAGCATTTT
- | TRBJ2-7 | TRBV7-8 | CASSPRTYLAYEQYF | TGTGCCAGCAGCCCTCGGACATACCTAGCCTACGAGCAGTACTTC
- | TRBJ1-5 | TRBV4-1 | CASSLWAGSNQPQHF | TGCGCCAGCAGCCTATGGGCGGGTAGCAATCAGCCCCAGCATTTT
- | TRBJ1-2 | TRBV4-1 | CASSYEPVVDYGYTF | TGCGCCAGCAGCTACGAGCCGGTAGTGGACTATGGCTACACCTTC
- | TRBJ2-7 | TRBV18 | CASSTGHAYEQYF | TGTGCCAGCAGCACAGGGCACGCCTACGAGCAGTACTTC
- | TRBJ1-3 | TRBV6-5 | CASCRTSSGNTIYF | TGTGCCAGCTGCAGAACTAGCTCTGGAAACACCATATATTTT
TRBD1 | TRBJ2-7 | TRBV5-1 | CASSSRQGAYEQYF | TGCGCCAGCAGCTCCCGACAGGGAGCCTACGAGCAGTACTTC
TRBD2 | TRBJ2-1 | TRBV6-1 | CASSEYRGRGEQFF | TGTGCCAGCAGTGAATATCGGGGGAGGGGCGAGCAGTTCTTC
TRBD1 | TRBJ1-1 | TRBV18 | CASSLPTGPNTEAFF | TGTGCCAGCTCATTACCGACAGGGCCAAACACTGAAGCTTTCTTT
- | TRBJ1-5 | TRBV28 | CASSLLTGGGGNQPQHF | TGTGCCAGCAGTTTATTGACGGGGGGCGGTGGCAATCAGCCCCAGCATTTT
TRBD1 | TRBJ1-5 | TRBV6-6 | CASWGQYSNQPQHF | TGTGCCAGCTGGGGACAGTATAGCAATCAGCCCCAGCATTTT
- | TRBJ2-1 | TRBV27 | CASSLSYGSGNEQFF | TGTGCCAGCAGTTTATCATACGGGAGTGGCAATGAGCAGTTCTTC
- | TRBJ2-3 | TRBV30 | CAGSFGETDTQYF | TGTGCCGGGAGCTTCGGGGAGACAGATACGCAGTATTTT
TRBD2 | TRBJ2-3 | TRBV12-5 | CASGLETGLAATRQEYTQYF | TGTGCTAGTGGTTTGGAAACGGGACTAGCGGCAACGAGACAAGAATATACGCAGTATTTT
- | TRBJ2-3 | TRBV4-2 | CASSQLSGTDTQYF | TGTGCCAGCAGCCAACTTTCAGGGACAGATACGCAGTATTTT
- | TRBJ1-1 | TRBV18 | CASSSAQRNTEAFF | TGTGCCAGCTCATCGGCACAGAGAAACACTGAAGCTTTCTTT
TRBD1 | TRBJ2-7 | TRBV15 | CATSRETGAYTYEQYF | TGTGCCACCAGCAGGGAAACAGGGGCATACACCTACGAGCAGTACTTC
- | TRBJ1-1 | TRBV6-5 | CASGTGLNTEAFF | TGTGCCAGCGGTACAGGGTTGAACACTGAAGCTTTCTTT
TRBD2 | TRBJ2-7 | TRBV7-9 | CASSHTSGPYEQYF | TGTGCCAGCAGCCATACTAGCGGCCCCTACGAGCAGTACTTC
- | TRBJ2-3 | TRBV6-5 | CASGSLGTDTQYF | TGTGCCAGTGGGAGTTTGGGCACAGATACGCAGTATTTT
- | TRBJ1-2 | TRBV19 | CASRKGPEGYGYTF | TGTGCCAGTAGAAAAGGGCCGGAGGGGTATGGCTACACCTTC
- | TRBJ2-7 | TRBV15 | CATSRGLAAQHEQYF | TGTGCCACCAGCAGAGGGTTAGCTGCCCAGCACGAGCAGTACTTC
TRBD2 | TRBJ2-3 | TRBV5-4 | CASSLRRLAASTDTQYF | TGTGCCAGCAGCCTCAGGCGACTAGCGGCTAGCACAGATACGCAGTATTTT
TRBD1 | TRBJ2-7 | TRBV4-1 | CASSQDGTVLYEQYF | TGCGCCAGCAGCCAGGACGGGACAGTACTCTACGAGCAGTACTTC
TRBD1 | TRBJ2-7 | TRBV19 | CASSIPGGTYEQYF | TGTGCCAGTAGTATCCCAGGGGGCACCTACGAGCAGTACTTC
TRBD2 | TRBJ2-7 | TRBV6-1 | CASSGASGSDEQYF | TGTGCCAGCAGTGGGGCTAGCGGGAGTGACGAGCAGTACTTC
- | TRBJ2-3 | TRBV7-9 | CASSNTNTQYF | TGTGCCAGCAGCAATACTAATACGCAGTATTTT
- | TRBJ1-2 | TRBV4-3 | CASSQQGQGYTF | TGCGCCAGCAGCCAACAGGGGCAAGGCTACACCTTC
- | TRBJ2-1 | TRBV30 | CAWAVVNEQFF | TGTGCCTGGGCAGTCGTGAATGAGCAGTTCTTC
- | TRBJ1-1 | TRBV7-2 | CASSLGRGRYTEAFF | TGTGCCAGCAGCTTGGGGAGGGGTCGGTACACTGAAGCTTTCTTT
- | TRBJ1-2 | TRBV7-2 | CASSRELLGLNGYTF | TGTGCCAGCAGCCGGGAGCTCCTCGGGTTGAATGGCTACACCTTC
- | TRBJ1-2 | TRBV18 | CASSLTQGLSTF | TGTGCCAGCTCACTGACACAGGGACTAAGCACCTTC
TRBD2 | TRBJ2-7 | TRBV19 | CASSIGTSGYEQYF | TGTGCCAGTAGTATTGGGACTAGCGGCTACGAGCAGTACTTC
TRBD2 | TRBJ2-1 | TRBV25-1 | CASRVGGDNEQFF | TGTGCCAGCAGGGTCGGGGGGGACAATGAGCAGTTCTTC
- | TRBJ1-4 | TRBV15 | CATSHGSSNEKLFF | TGTGCCACCAGCCACGGTTCTTCTAATGAAAAACTGTTTTTT
TRBD1 | TRBJ2-2 | TRBV29-1 | CSAGDRGDTGELFF | TGCAGCGCTGGGGACAGGGGGGACACCGGGGAGCTGTTTTTT
- | TRBJ1-1 | TRBV7-9 | CASSLGQSNTEAFF | TGTGCCAGCAGCTTAGGTCAGTCCAACACTGAAGCTTTCTTT
- | TRBJ2-7 | TRBV19 | CASEATVSNLSF | TGTGCCAGCGAGGCGACAGTGTCAAACCTCTCCTTC
- | TRBJ2-3 | TRBV19 | CASRGRAGFITDTQYF | TGTGCCAGTAGGGGACGTGCGGGATTTATCACAGATACGCAGTATTTT
TRBD1 | TRBJ2-5 | TRBV4-1 | CASQGGNETQYF | TGCGCCAGCCAAGGGGGCAATGAGACCCAGTACTTC
- | TRBJ1-5 | TRBV5-6 | CASSWMGSNQPQHF | TGTGCCAGCAGCTGGATGGGCAGCAATCAGCCCCAGCATTTT
- | TRBJ2-7 | TRBV6-5 | CASSYRSGSYEQYF | TGTGCCAGCAGTTACAGGAGCGGGTCCTACGAGCAGTACTTC
TRBD2 | TRBJ2-7 | TRBV30 | CAWTRQGGNYEQYF | TGTGCCTGGACCCGGCAGGGAGGGAATTACGAGCAGTACTTC
TRBD1 | TRBJ2-7 | TRBV9 | CASSLGQGSSYEQYF | TGTGCCAGCAGCCTCGGACAGGGGAGTTCGTATGAGCAGTACTTC
- | TRBJ2-1 | TRBV29-1 | CSVRLRSSYNEQFF | TGCAGCGTTCGGCTGAGGAGCTCCTACAATGAGCAGTTCTTC
- | TRBJ2-5 | TRBV15 | CATSRVPKETQYF | TGTGCCACCAGCAGAGTCCCTAAAGAGACCCAGTACTTC
TRBD1 | TRBJ1-2 | TRBV10-3 | CAISEGQANYGYTF | TGTGCCATCAGTGAAGGACAGGCAAACTATGGCTACACCTTC
- | TRBJ2-7 | TRBV30 | CAWNKRGHNEQYF | TGTGCCTGGAACAAAAGGGGACACAACGAGCAGTACTTC
TRBD2 | TRBJ2-5 | TRBV7-9 | CASTLPGLATRDTQYF | TGTGCCAGCACCCTCCCGGGACTAGCGACAAGAGACACCCAGTACTTC
TRBD1 | TRBJ1-4 | TRBV30 | CAWSDRGLVNEKLFF | TGTGCCTGGAGCGACAGGGGGCTGGTTAATGAAAAACTGTTTTTT
- | TRBJ2-5 | TRBV7-2 | CASSFDRRVETQYF | TGTGCCAGCAGCTTCGACAGGCGGGTAGAGACCCAGTACTTC